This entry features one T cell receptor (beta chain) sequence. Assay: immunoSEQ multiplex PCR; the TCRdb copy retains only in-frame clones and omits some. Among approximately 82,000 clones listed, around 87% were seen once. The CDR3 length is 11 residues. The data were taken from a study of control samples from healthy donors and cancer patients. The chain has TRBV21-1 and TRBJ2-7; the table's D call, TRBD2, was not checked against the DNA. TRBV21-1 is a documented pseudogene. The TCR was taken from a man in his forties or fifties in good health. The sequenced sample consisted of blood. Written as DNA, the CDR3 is TGTGCCAGCGTTCTCCCCTCCGAGCAGTACGTC. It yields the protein CASVLPSEQYV.